This paragraph reports one TCR beta chain. Its antigen is undetermined. The CDR3 runs 13 residues. Germline CDR1 reads SEHNR; CDR2 reads FQNEAQ (reference sequence). The germline V and J ends were trimmed by 1 base and 4 bases, with 7 bases remaining between them. The donors were part of the validation cohort, which consisted of 120 subjects and was separate from the first cohort of roughly 620 subjects. These data are taken from a study of cytomegalovirus exposure and HLA in healthy donors. General study findings and limits: Subsequent analysis revealed that first-cohort TCR clusters tended to co-occur in the approximately 120 validation repertoires.

The method was immunoSEQ multiplex PCR; TCRdb's version includes in-frame clones alone and lacks a portion of them. The repertoire holds roughly 90,000 clones, with 85% to 95% as singletons. This sequence originates from a woman in her twenties or thirties in good health and CMV-seropositive. The chain links TRBV7-9 to TRBJ1-2; tentative D call: TRBD1 (5 bases). Material: PBMCs. The CDR3 coding sequence is TGTGCCAGCAGCTTAGGGGGCAGCTATGGCTACACCTTC. It specifies CASSLGGSYGYTF.